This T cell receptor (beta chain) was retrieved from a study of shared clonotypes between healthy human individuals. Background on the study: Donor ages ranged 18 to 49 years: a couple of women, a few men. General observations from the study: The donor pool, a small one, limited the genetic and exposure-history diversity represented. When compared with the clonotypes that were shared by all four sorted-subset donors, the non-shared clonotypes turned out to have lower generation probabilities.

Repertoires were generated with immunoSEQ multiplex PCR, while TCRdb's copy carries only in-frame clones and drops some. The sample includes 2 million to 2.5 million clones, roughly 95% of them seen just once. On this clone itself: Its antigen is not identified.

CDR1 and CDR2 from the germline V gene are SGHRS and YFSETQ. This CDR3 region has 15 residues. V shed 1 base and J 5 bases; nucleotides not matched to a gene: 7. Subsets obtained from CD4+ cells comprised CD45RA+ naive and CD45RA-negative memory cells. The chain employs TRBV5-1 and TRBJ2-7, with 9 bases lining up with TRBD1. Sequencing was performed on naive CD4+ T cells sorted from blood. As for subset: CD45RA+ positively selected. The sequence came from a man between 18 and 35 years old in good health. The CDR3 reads CASSLPGTGLNEQYF. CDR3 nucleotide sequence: TGCGCCAGCAGCTTGCCCGGGACAGGGCTCAACGAGCAGTACTTC.